These 26 T cell receptor beta chains were all obtained from the same sample, sequenced in a study of T cells in Graves' hyperthyroidism and ophthalmopathy. It was RNA transcripts that yielded the amplified TCR beta CDR3 regions. With the HTBI primer set, the TCR CDR3 went through a first round of RT-PCR. A single record per CDR3 protein comes from TCRdb applying MiXCR to the multiplex PCR reads. The sample has around 300,000 distinct CDR3 sequences; around 15% are singletons. Sequenced: blood. The receptor source for this set is a middle-aged woman with Graves' hyperthyroidism.

In this sample, this clonotype turned up many times. The chain combines TRBV6-1 with TRBJ1-2; TRBD1 aligns across 7 bases. The CDR3 loop spans 14 amino acids. Germline values: CDR1 MNHNS, CDR2 SASEGT. V was pared by 5 bases and J by 4 bases, with 7 bases of the junction left unmatched. The CDR3 region has the DNA TGTGCCAGCAGTTACGGGGGACAGCCCTATGGCTACACCTTC. Protein: CASSYGGQPYGYTF.

A few counts support this clonotype. A read error may be the cause here, since a much bigger clone is one base away. This chain joins TRBV7-9 and TRBJ2-1; D call uncertain. Germline CDR1 SEHNR, CDR2 FQNEAQ (reference sequence). CDR3 length: 12 residues. The CDR3 sequence: CASSEGFNEQSF. Written as DNA, the CDR3 is TGTGCCAGCAGCGAAGGTTTCAATGAGCAGTCCTTC.

With respect to this clonotype: One end of the junction varies from germline; a read error may be responsible. V gene TRBV6-4 combines with J gene TRBJ1-1; TRBD1 is a possible D gene (5 bases). Germline CDR1 and CDR2: MRHNA and SNTAGT. This CDR3 has 13 amino acids. CDR3 nucleotide sequence: TGTGCCGGCAGTTACAGTGTAACGGGACTCCTTCTCTTT. It yields the protein CAGSYSVTGLLLF.

J is TRBJ2-7 and V is TRBV20-1; D is unclear. The V and J ends lost 1 base and 0 bases respectively, with 13 bases between them. CDR3 length: 15 residues. The germline gives CDR1 DFQATT, CDR2 SNEGSKA (reference sequence). The CDR3 region is CSARVPSRSSYEQYF. Here the CDR3 DNA reads TGCAGTGCTAGAGTCCCGAGCCGTAGCTCCTACGAGCAGTACTTC.

A few counts support this clonotype. The chain links TRBV5-6 to TRBJ1-5; no firm D call. Germline V CDR1 and CDR2: SGHDT, YYEEEE. V lost 2 bases and J 4 bases, leaving 13 bases between the germline ends. The CDR3 contains 15 residues. The CDR3 reads CASSFNFGENQPQHF. For the CDR3, the DNA is TGTGCCAGCAGCTTCAACTTCGGGGAGAATCAGCCCCAGCATTTT.

This clonotype was recorded many times. This chain links TRBV18 with TRBJ1-2; tentatively, D is TRBD1 (6 bases). Trimming removed 6 bases from V and 5 bases from J, with 13 bases in between. This CDR3 region has 13 residues. Per germline, CDR1 KGHSH and CDR2 LQKENI. CDR3 in amino acids: CASSARGAYGYTF. Written as DNA, the CDR3 is TGTGCCAGCTCCGCCCGGGGGGCGTATGGCTACACCTTC.

V is TRBV29-1 and J is TRBJ2-1, with 13 bases that match TRBD2. V dropped 8 bases and J dropped 5; count of bases not matched to a gene: 9. This CDR3 has 15 amino acids. The germline V gene encodes CDR1 SQVTM and CDR2 ANQGSEA. CDR3 DNA sequence: TGCAGCATCTCGTATGGGACTAGCGGGGACAATGAGCAGTTCTTC. This gives the protein CSISYGTSGDNEQFF.

This clonotype was seen only a few times. The genes are TRBV3-1 and TRBJ1-4, with D perhaps TRBD1 (6 bases). The CDR3 contains 15 residues. V was shortened by 4 bases and J by 6 bases, with 15 bases between the two germline ends. Germline V gives CDR1 LGHDT, CDR2 YNNKEL (reference sequence). The CDR3 sequence is CASSLAGTTDEKLFF. The DNA for the CDR3 is TGTGCCAGCAGCCTAGCCGGGACAACGGATGAAAAACTGTTTTTT.

Points on this clonotype: One junction end does not reproduce the germline sequence, and a read error may be involved. The chain has TRBV5-1 and TRBJ2-3; 7 bases are a match to TRBD1. CDR1 and CDR2 (germline): SGHRS, YFSETQ. The CDR3 runs to 13 residues. As DNA, the CDR3 is TGCACCAGCAGCCCCAGACAGGGCGATACGCAGTATTTT. Protein: CTSSPRQGDTQYF.

This clonotype has a handful of counts. The chain combines TRBV10-1 with TRBJ2-3, with 13 nucleotides matching TRBD2. Germline V gene lookup returns CDR1 WNHNN and CDR2 SYGVQD (reference sequence). This CDR3 has 17 residues. V dropped 8 bases and J dropped 1; count of bases not matched to a gene: 9. The CDR3 loop reads CASRGTSGEGGTDTQYF. The CDR3 coding sequence is TGCGCCAGCCGAGGGACTAGCGGGGAGGGAGGCACAGATACGCAGTATTTT.

This clonotype was seen repeatedly, ten times or more. The V call is TRBV20-1, the J call TRBJ2-5; 14 bases are a match to TRBD2. Trimming removed 3 bases from V and 13 bases from J; junction bases left unmatched: 10. Germline V lookup: CDR1 DFQATT, CDR2 SNEGSKA (reference sequence). The CDR3 has 14 amino acids. This CDR3 reads CSASSGTSGSGRYF. The CDR3 bases are TGCAGTGCTAGCTCCGGGACTAGCGGGAGTGGTAGGTACTTC.

Many counts were recorded for this clonotype. The V call is TRBV6-2 or TRBV6-3, the J call TRBJ1-5, with D possibly matching TRBD1 (6 bases). The CDR3 runs to 16 residues. The V end lost 6 bases, the J end lost 0 bases, and 15 bases lay between the germline ends. The germline V gene has CDR1 MNHEY and CDR2 SVGEGT. CDR3 amino acids: CASRKIQGISNQPQHF. The CDR3 DNA reads TGTGCCAGCAGGAAAATTCAGGGGATTAGCAATCAGCCCCAGCATTTT.

V and J are TRBV4-1 and TRBJ1-3, with 7 positions matching TRBD1. J was trimmed by 1 base and V by 2 bases; bases with no gene match: 5. Germline values: CDR1 MGHRA, CDR2 YSYEKL. The CDR3 spans 16 residues. The DNA of the CDR3 is TGCGCCAGCAGCCAACCAACACAGGGGTCTGGAAACACCATATATTTT. Its translation is CASSQPTQGSGNTIYF.

This clonotype came up a few times. V and J are TRBV11-2 and TRBJ2-4; D possibly corresponds to TRBD1 (5 bases). Germline loops: CDR1 SGHAT, CDR2 FQNNGV. The CDR3 runs 17 residues. The germline V and J ends were trimmed by 1 base and 0 bases, with 13 bases remaining between them. The CDR3 DNA is TGTGCCAGCAGCTTAGGATCGGCAGGGCTAGCCAAAAACATTCAGTACTTC. Amino acids: CASSLGSAGLAKNIQYF.

This clonotype was seen at least ten times. The rearrangement joins TRBV2 to TRBJ2-1; 7 positions agree with TRBD2. The germline CDR1 and CDR2 sequences are SNHLY and FYNNEI. Trimming removed 1 base from V and 9 bases from J; junction bases left unmatched: 15. This CDR3 contains 17 residues. CDR3 region: CASSEVGWTREFLEQFF. For the CDR3, the DNA is TGTGCCAGCAGTGAAGTGGGTTGGACGCGGGAGTTTCTTGAGCAGTTCTTC.

The rearrangement links TRBV24-1 to TRBJ2-1, with 14 bases matching TRBD2. The J segment lost 8 bases and the V segment lost 4 bases, leaving 6 bases of the junction unmatched. Germline CDR1 is KGHDR and CDR2 is SFDVKD. This CDR3 spans 16 amino acids. CDR3 nucleotides: TGTGCCACCAGTGACCCCGGGACTAGCGGGAGAGATGAGCAGTTCTTC. It is translated as CATSDPGTSGRDEQFF.

The chain combines TRBV15 with TRBJ2-5, with no clear D. Germline lookup yields CDR1 LNHNV and CDR2 YYDKDF (reference sequence). Trimming removed 0 bases at V and 0 bases at J, with 8 bases between. The CDR3 has 15 residues. CDR3 DNA sequence: TGTGCCACCAGCAGAGATTTAGGAGACCAAGAGACCCAGTACTTC. Translating gives CATSRDLGDQETQYF. The variable domain in full, completed from reference TRBV15 and TRBJ2-5, reads DAMVIQNPRYQVTQFGKPVTLSCSQTLNHNVMYWYQQKSSQAPKLLFHYYDKDFNNEADTPDNFQSRRPNTSFCFLDIRSPGLGDTAMYLCATSRDLGDQETQYFGPGTRLLVL.

This clonotype was seen repeatedly, ten times or more. The V and J genes are TRBV30 and TRBJ2-1, with TRBD2 matching 8 bases. The trim removed 4 bases at V and 6 bases at J, leaving 8 bases unmatched. Germline loops: CDR1 GTSNPN, CDR2 SVGIG (reference sequence). The CDR3 runs to 14 residues. This CDR3 is CAWTLILAANEQFF. The CDR3 DNA follows: TGTGCCTGGACCCTAATACTAGCGGCCAATGAGCAGTTCTTC.

This chain connects TRBV9 to TRBJ2-3, with 7 bases matching TRBD2. V gave up 0 bases and J gave up 5 bases; unmatched junction bases: 3. CDR1 and CDR2 from the germline V gene are SGDLS and YYNGEE. The CDR3 covers 14 residues. Here the CDR3 reads CASSVAVAGDTQYF. The CDR3 region has the DNA TGTGCCAGCAGCGTAGCTGTAGCGGGAGATACGCAGTATTTT.

This clonotype was seen ten or more times. The chain couples TRBV6-5 to TRBJ2-1; D remains unclear. Trimming pared 0 bases from V and 12 bases from J, leaving 21 bases between. Germline assignment: CDR1 MNHEY and CDR2 SVGAGI. This CDR3 is built from 16 residues. CDR3 DNA: TGTGCCAGCAGTTACTCGAAACACCAAGGTCGAACGGGGCAGTTCTTC. Its protein product is CASSYSKHQGRTGQFF.

J is TRBJ2-7 and V is TRBV29-1, with a weak D call TRBD1 (6 bases). The germline V gene has CDR1 SQVTM and CDR2 ANQGSEA. The CDR3 is made up of 11 amino acids. V was trimmed by 6 bases and J by 6 bases, leaving 12 bases between them. CDR3 protein: CSVGVGGEQYF. The CDR3 coding sequence is TGCAGCGTGGGGGTAGGGGGCGAGCAGTACTTC.

The chain uses TRBV5-4 and TRBJ2-5; 7 bases line up with TRBD1. The germline gives CDR1 SGHNT, CDR2 YYREEE (reference sequence). V was clipped by 4 bases and J by 6 bases; unmatched bases: 6. This CDR3 has 13 amino acids. The CDR3 loop reads CASSLGTEKTQYF. The CDR3 coding sequence is TGTGCCAGCAGCCTAGGGACAGAGAAGACCCAGTACTTC.

The chain recombines TRBV6-1 with TRBJ2-2; 12 positions match TRBD2. The CDR3 is made up of 16 amino acids. V shed 4 bases and J 2 bases; nucleotides not matched to a gene: 2. Germline CDR1 reads MNHNS; CDR2 reads SASEGT. The CDR3 nucleotides read TGTGCCAGCAGTGGGACTAGCGGGGTTAACACCGGGGAGCTGTTTTTT. Its translation is CASSGTSGVNTGELFF.

The table lists this clonotype with many counts. The V and J genes are TRBV10-3 and TRBJ1-2; maybe TRBD1 (5 bases). The CDR3 covers 15 residues. V was cut by 4 bases and J by 5 bases, with 17 bases left in between. Germline V CDR1 and CDR2: ENHRY, SYGVKD. DNA for the CDR3: TGTGCCATCAGTGCTCTGGGGGGAACAGGATATGGCTACACCTTC. This encodes CAISALGGTGYGYTF.

This clonotype was detected ten times or more. The chain employs TRBV7-2 and TRBJ2-1, with 8 bases aligning to TRBD2. The germline CDR1 and CDR2 sequences are SGHTA and FQGNSA. The CDR3 extends over 15 amino acids. V shed 0 bases and J 10 bases; nucleotides not matched to a gene: 8. CDR3 loop: CASSLASGGPGEQFF. The CDR3 DNA follows: TGTGCCAGCAGCTTAGCGTCGGGAGGGCCAGGGGAGCAGTTCTTC.

This clonotype appeared a few times. The rearrangement joins TRBV7-2 to TRBJ1-2; D unresolved. CDR3 length: 14 amino acids. The germline gives CDR1 SGHTA, CDR2 FQGNSA. Trimming took 2 bases from V and 0 from J, leaving 7 bases between them. The CDR3 coding sequence is TGTGCCAGCAGCTTAACCGAGGCTAACTATGGCTACACCTTC. Translated: CASSLTEANYGYTF.